The 13 T cell receptor beta chains given below trace back to one sample, sequenced in a study of CD8 T cells in Susac syndrome. RNA was extracted with the RNeasy kit, and a quantity of roughly 0.45 to 1 ug was reverse transcribed using random hexamers. One entry per CDR3 protein, called by TCRdb with MiXCR from the immunoSEQ multiplex PCR reads. The profile shows over 80,000 distinct CDR3 sequences, 90% to 95% of them singletons. Sequencing used CD8+ T cells from PBMCs. The source of these receptors is a human donor in good health.

The V gene is TRBV5-1, the J gene TRBJ2-7; tentatively, D is TRBD2 (6 bases). V was pared by 0 bases and J by 4 bases, with 23 bases between. Germline V gene data show CDR1 as SGHRS and CDR2 as YFSETQ. The CDR3 totals 18 residues. The DNA of the CDR3 is TGCGCCAGCAGCTTGGCAGGAGGGATGGGGGTCCCCGGATACGAGCAGTACTTC. This translates into CASSLAGGMGVPGYEQYF. The entire variable domain, with the rest obtained from reference TRBV5-1 and TRBJ2-7, is as follows: KAGVTQTPRYLIKTRGQQVTLSCSPISGHRSVSWYQQTPGQGLQFLFEYFSETQRNKGNFPGRFSGRQFSNSRSEMNVSTLELGDSALYLCASSLAGGMGVPGYEQYFGPGTRLTVT.

J is TRBJ2-7 and V is TRBV20-1; D is uncertain. The germline CDR1 and CDR2 sequences are DFQATT and SNEGSKA (reference sequence). V lost 0 bases and J 7 bases, leaving 16 bases between the germline ends. The CDR3 loop spans 14 amino acids. In DNA, the CDR3 is TGCAGTGCTAGAGATAGGGCAGGTCCGTGGGAGCAGTACTTC. Translating gives CSARDRAGPWEQYF.

The chain employs TRBV7-2 and TRBJ2-1; 7 positions match TRBD2. Germline loops: CDR1 SGHTA, CDR2 FQGNSA. V shed 1 base and J 2 bases; nucleotides not matched to a gene: 2. The CDR3 contains 15 residues. The CDR3 region is CASSLDSGPYNEQFF. The CDR3 DNA sequence: TGTGCCAGCAGCTTAGATAGCGGGCCCTACAATGAGCAGTTCTTC.

The J gene is TRBJ2-5, the V gene TRBV18; D perhaps matches TRBD2 (6 bases). The germline gives CDR1 KGHSH, CDR2 LQKENI. The CDR3 contains 15 residues. Deletions cut 3 bases from V and 0 bases from J, with 11 bases between. The CDR3 loop is CASSPAASDQETQYF. CDR3 nucleotides: TGTGCCAGCTCACCCGCGGCTAGCGACCAAGAGACCCAGTACTTC.

This clonotype showed up just once. V gene TRBV3-1 combines with J gene TRBJ1-4, with TRBD1 as a possible D gene (5 bases). With 6 bases removed from V and 8 bases from J, the gap between germline ends came to 16 bases. The length of the CDR3 is 14 residues. The germline V gene encodes CDR1 LGHDT and CDR2 YNNKEL (reference sequence). The CDR3 region has the DNA TGTGCCAGCAGTCCTGGGGGGACCAGAGAAAAACTGTTTTTT. Amino acids: CASSPGGTREKLFF.

The V call is TRBV15, the J call TRBJ1-5; D not certain. The V end was cut by 1 base, the J end by 4 bases, with 8 bases between. The CDR3 is made up of 14 amino acids. Germline V lookup: CDR1 LNHNV, CDR2 YYDKDF (reference sequence). For the CDR3, the DNA is TGTGCCACCAGCAGAGGACGGGAAAATCAGCCCCAGCATTTT. Translating it yields CATSRGRENQPQHF.

This clonotype has a handful of counts. The chain couples TRBV12-3 or TRBV12-4 to TRBJ2-7; TRBD1 aligns across 7 bases. The CDR3 runs 13 residues. Germline trimming cut 1 base from V and 3 bases from J; bases unmatched to any gene: 0. In DNA form, the CDR3 reads TGTGCCAGCAGTTTAGGACAGGGCTACGAGCAGTACTTC. Its protein is CASSLGQGYEQYF.

In DNA form, the CDR3 reads TGTGCCTGGAGTGTTGGAGGGGCCCATGGCTACACCTTC. This sequence encodes CAWSVGGAHGYTF. The gene calls are TRBV30 and TRBJ1-2, with D maybe TRBD1 (5 bases). The CDR3 is 13 amino acids. Per the germline V gene, CDR1 is GTSNPN and CDR2 is SVGIG (reference sequence). The ends were cut back, 0 bases at V and 6 bases at J, with 11 bases in the middle.

The rearrangement joins TRBV5-6 to TRBJ1-2; TRBD1 matches 9 bases. Germline V lookup: CDR1 SGHDT, CDR2 YYEEEE. Trimming took 6 bases from V and 5 from J; bases not matched to a gene: 14. CDR3 length equals 16 residues. The CDR3 DNA follows: TGTGCCAGCAAAGACGCCGGGACAGGGTTTGGGTATGGCTACACCTTC. Translation: CASKDAGTGFGYGYTF.

V is TRBV7-9 and J is TRBJ2-1; D remains unclear. Germline V gene data show CDR1 as SEHNR and CDR2 as FQNEAQ (reference sequence). The CDR3 has 12 amino acids. Trimming removed 4 bases from V and 9 bases from J, with 10 bases in between. The CDR3 spells CASSSSDREQFF. The DNA for the CDR3 is TGTGCCAGCAGCTCTTCCGACCGTGAGCAGTTCTTC.

J is TRBJ1-1 and V is TRBV27, with D unclear. Trimming shortened V by 4 bases and J by 5 bases, and 11 bases separated the two germline ends. Germline loops: CDR1 MNHEY, CDR2 SMNVEV (reference sequence). The CDR3 has 13 residues. CDR3 amino acids: CASSWLGGTEAFF. CDR3 nucleotide sequence: TGTGCCAGCAGTTGGTTGGGTGGTACTGAAGCTTTCTTT.

The chain couples TRBV5-6 to TRBJ1-5, with TRBD1 matching 7 bases. The V and J ends lost 4 bases and 5 bases, in that order; junction bases with no gene match: 6. The germline gives CDR1 SGHDT, CDR2 YYEEEE. CDR3 size: 14 residues. The CDR3 bases are TGTGCCAGCAGCGCCTGGACAGGCTATCAGCCCCAGCATTTT. Translated: CASSAWTGYQPQHF.

The chain links TRBV5-4 to TRBJ2-7, with 11 bases that match TRBD2. The CDR3 contains 18 residues. The V gene's germline CDR1 is SGHNT and CDR2 YYREEE (reference sequence). Unmatched junction bases numbered 12, after V lost 4 bases and J lost 0 bases. CDR3 sequence (DNA): TGTGCCAGCAGCCTGGCACTTTCTAGCGGGGGGTTCTCCTACGAGCAGTACTTC. Translating it yields CASSLALSSGGFSYEQYF.